This T cell receptor (beta chain) is drawn from a study of response to subunit inactivated influenza vaccine. Only a few counts were recorded for this clonotype. Its antigen remains unidentified. Study outcomes and limitations: T cells newly recruited by each seasonal influenza vaccination are few, the authors suggested.

V shed 5 bases and J 7 bases; nucleotides not matched to a gene: 8. The CDR3 has 14 residues. One entry per CDR3 protein results from TCRdb running MiXCR on the RT-PCR reads. In the table there are fewer than 750,000 distinct CDR3 sequences, 12% to 15% of which are singletons. The rearrangement joins TRBV12-3 or TRBV12-4 to TRBJ1-1; TRBD1 agrees at 9 bases. Here the sequenced sample was PBMCs from blood, taken 11 to 12 days after vaccination. The sequence came from a man aged 50-59 years who received an inactivated influenza vaccine. The CDR3 sequence is CASSKRQGEGEAFF. DNA for the CDR3: TGTGCCAGCAGTAAAAGACAGGGGGAGGGTGAAGCTTTCTTT.